This TCR beta chain emerged from a study of CD8+CD57+ T cells in acquired aplastic anemia. Study findings and constraints: Sharing between patients and controls was observed for roughly 29 CD8+ CDR3 sequences.

Worth noting for this clonotype: Its antigen is as yet unknown.

The patients chosen for sequencing had shown expansion of CD8+CD57+ cells (detected by flow cytometry). Genomic DNA constituted the template upon which TCR beta VDJ and CDR3 profiling was performed. TCRdb recomputed calls from the reads with MiXCR, one row per CDR3 protein. The table includes approximately 100,000 distinct CDR3 sequences, 55% to 80% detected once. Germline V gives CDR1 SEHNR, CDR2 FQNEAQ (reference sequence). Deletions cut 5 bases from V and 1 base from J, with 14 bases between. CDR3 length: 15 residues. This receptor was obtained from a human donor with aplastic anemia. V gene TRBV7-9 combines with J gene TRBJ1-1; D possibly corresponds to TRBD1 (6 bases). Material: sorted CD4+, CD8+, or CD8+CD57+ T cells (not recorded which) from PBMCs. This CDR3 reads CASSAYREQNTEAFF. The CDR3 DNA reads TGTGCCAGCAGCGCCTACAGGGAGCAGAACACTGAAGCTTTCTTT.